The sequence of this T cell receptor beta chain was determined in a study of cytomegalovirus exposure and HLA in healthy donors. Study-level results: The study assumed roughly uniform donor sequencing depth for presence/absence analyses.

Trimming at V came to 2 bases and at J to 0 bases, leaving 2 bases not matched to a gene. CDR3 size: 15 residues. Germline lookup yields CDR1 MNHEY and CDR2 SVGAGI. Worth noting for this clone: Its antigen is still unknown.

The PCR had 60 Vbeta and 13 Jbeta primers. The method was immunoSEQ multiplex PCR; TCRdb's version includes in-frame clones alone and lacks a portion of them. The table has 160,000 or so clones, around four fifths seen once. Sample: PBMCs. The rearrangement links TRBV6-5 to TRBJ1-1; 8 positions agree with TRBD1. This TCR came from a woman aged 30 to 39 in good health and CMV-seronegative. The CDR3, as DNA: TGTGCCAGCAGTTACGGGGACAGGCTGAACACTGAAGCTTTCTTT. This codes for CASSYGDRLNTEAFF.